The 3 T cell receptor beta chains below were found in one sample sequenced in a study of T cells expressing NK-cell markers. TCRdb reprocessed the 5' RACE reads and keeps a single row for each CDR3 protein, giving no DNA. Recorded for this sample: about 460,000 distinct CDR3 sequences. The sample comprised blood T cells: a sorted CD56 or NKG2C T cell subset, CD4+ or CD8+ T cells, or bulk PBMC T cells (not recorded which). These receptors were collected from a woman between 45 and 60 years old in good health.

The V gene is TRBV5-1, the J gene TRBJ2-5. The CDR3 runs 12 residues. Germline V gene data show CDR1 as SGHRS and CDR2 as YFSETQ. The CDR3 region is CASSFSKETQYF. The full variable domain, rest sourced from reference TRBV5-1 and TRBJ2-5, is KAGVTQTPRYLIKTRGQQVTLSCSPISGHRSVSWYQQTPGQGLQFLFEYFSETQRNKGNFPGRFSGRQFSNSRSEMNVSTLELGDSALYLCASSFSKETQYFGPGTRLLVL.

The chain links TRBV20-1 to TRBJ2-1; with no DNA, the TCRdb D assignment of TRBD2 cannot be verified. The CDR3 has 16 amino acids. CDR1 is DFQATT, CDR2 SNEGSKA, per germline (reference sequence). CDR3 protein: CSAGGPGLAGVVEQFF.

The chain couples TRBV29-1 to TRBJ1-1; as DNA is missing, the TRBD1 call by TCRdb cannot be tested. The germline V gene has CDR1 SQVTM and CDR2 ANQGSEA. The CDR3 runs to 13 residues. The CDR3 here is CSAKTGRDTEAFF.